These T cell receptor beta chains were read from a single sample in a study of T cells expressing NK-cell markers. From the 5' RACE reads, TCRdb lists one entry per CDR3 protein and no DNA. This sample's table has fewer than 400,000 distinct CDR3 sequences. Specimen: blood T cells: a sorted CD56 or NKG2C T cell subset, CD4+ or CD8+ T cells, or bulk PBMC T cells (not recorded which). These TCRs come from a man between 18 and 69 years old in good health. The CDR3 runs from the conserved cysteine through the conserved F or W.

TRBJ2-3,TRBV6-2/TRBV6-3,CAGRPRGSTDTQYF
TRBJ2-5,TRBV11-2,CASSSGLFQETQYF
TRBJ2-1,TRBV18,CASSRMGDSRGNEQFF
TRBJ2-7,TRBV12-3/TRBV12-4,CASSFGGLAVAYEQYF
TRBJ2-5,TRBV12-3/TRBV12-4,CASSLLPRGQETQYF
TRBJ2-7,TRBV6-1,CASSSSTRQGYEQYF
TRBJ1-1,TRBV27,CASSERGTEAFF
TRBJ1-2,TRBV19,CASSYRTRTGKHYGYTF
TRBJ1-5,TRBV12-3/TRBV12-4,CASSYMTGQPQHF
TRBJ2-7,TRBV7-6,CASSLQTGTTYEQYF
TRBJ2-2,TRBV2,CARSRRANTGELFF
TRBJ1-1,TRBV7-2,CASSLGGTITEAFF
TRBJ2-6,TRBV3-1,CASSPVPPSGGRANVLTF
TRBJ2-2,TRBV27,CASSTPRQGVTGELFF
TRBJ1-2,TRBV25-1,CASSHVKYGYTF
TRBJ2-7,TRBV6-1,CASSGWGLYEQYF
TRBJ1-2,TRBV28,CASSARTGVNYGYTF
TRBJ2-3,TRBV12-5,CASGMGLAGEADTQYF
TRBJ2-2,TRBV19,CASNTGQANTGELFF
TRBJ1-1,TRBV6-1,CASSHITYMNTEAFF
TRBJ2-5,TRBV6-1,CASSGNRGTQTQYF
TRBJ1-1,TRBV20-1,CSASTADTEAFF